These 7 T cell receptor beta chains originate from one sample sequenced in a study of metastatic and nonmetastatic thyroid tumors. Nobody among the patients had been given any treatment before thyroid surgery. With MiXCR, TCRdb reprocessed the PCR reads. The sample contains about 27,000 clones, around 16% of which appear only once. The sequencing sample was made of blood. The source of these receptors is a male donor with papillary thyroid cancer or a benign thyroid nodule (not recorded which). Some clones in this sample may be carry-over from other donors' samples.

The chain recombines TRBV20-1 with TRBJ2-1; 11 nucleotides align to TRBD2. Germline V gene lookup returns CDR1 DFQATT and CDR2 SNEGSKA (reference sequence). This CDR3 contains 15 residues. V lost 3 bases and J lost 2; bases outside the gene matches: 3. CDR3 sequence (DNA): TGCAGTGCTAGCCGTAGCGGGGGGGCCTACAATGAGCAGTTCTTC. Its protein is CSASRSGGAYNEQFF.

This clone occurred many times. The rearrangement uses TRBV11-3 and TRBJ2-1; D is possibly TRBD2 (5 bases). This CDR3 contains 14 residues. Germline V gives CDR1 SGHNT, CDR2 YENEEA. Trimming pared 3 bases from V and 9 bases from J, leaving 15 bases between. CDR3 protein: CASSLRPQGGEQFF. DNA of the CDR3: TGTGCCAGCAGCTTGAGGCCGCAAGGAGGTGAGCAGTTCTTC.

This clone was seen just once. The CDR3 DNA reads TGTGCCAGCAGCTTACGCCCGGGAGCAGGGGGCGCGGGAGATACGCAGTATTTT. This codes for CASSLRPGAGGAGDTQYF. This chain links TRBV11-1 with TRBJ2-3; 8 nucleotides agree with TRBD1. The CDR3 is made up of 18 amino acids. Germline assignment: CDR1 SGHAT and CDR2 FQDESV (reference sequence). V lost 2 bases and J lost 5; bases outside the gene matches: 15.

This chain connects TRBV20-1 to TRBJ2-5; 9 nucleotides line up with TRBD2. The V and J ends lost 7 bases and 4 bases, in that order; junction bases with no gene match: 10. Germline assignment: CDR1 DFQATT and CDR2 SNEGSKA (reference sequence). The CDR3 has 14 residues. For the CDR3, the DNA is TGCAGTGACGCGACAGCGGGAGGCGTAGAGACCCAGTACTTC. Translation gives CSDATAGGVETQYF.

The chain has TRBV20-1 and TRBJ2-1; D might be TRBD1 (5 bases). This CDR3 region has 13 residues. Trimming shortened V by 6 bases and J by 6 bases, and 15 bases separated the two germline ends. The germline CDR1 and CDR2 sequences are DFQATT and SNEGSKA (reference sequence). CDR3 region: CSAKEGASNEQFF. The DNA for the CDR3 is TGCAGTGCCAAGGAAGGGGCCAGCAATGAGCAGTTCTTC.

This clone was observed many times. The rearrangement uses TRBV12-3 or TRBV12-4 and TRBJ1-5; D unresolved. This CDR3 region has 13 residues. Trimming pared 6 bases from V and 2 bases from J, leaving 8 bases between. The CDR3 DNA follows: TGTGCCAGCAGCTATCAGGGCAATCAGCCCCAGCATTTT. It specifies CASSYQGNQPQHF.

This clone was counted ten times or more. J is TRBJ2-7 and V is TRBV5-6; TRBD1 might be the D (6 bases). V dropped 2 bases and J dropped 2 bases, with 14 bases sitting between them. The CDR3 consists of 15 residues. Germline CDR1 reads SGHDT; CDR2 reads YYEEEE. CDR3 region: CASSFSDQGTYEQYF. CDR3 in DNA: TGTGCCAGCAGCTTTTCGGACCAGGGGACCTACGAGCAGTACTTC.